Listed here are 10 T cell receptor beta chains from one sample, sequenced in a study of blood T cell repertoires in COVID-19. Sequencing used immunoSEQ multiplex PCR; TCRdb keeps in-frame clones, though not all of them. The data show approximately 170,000 clones, about 90% seen once. Sequenced material: PBMCs or T cells enriched from blood (not recorded which). The receptor set was obtained from a woman between 18 and 29 years old who had recovered from COVID-19.

This clone was counted a few times. The genes are TRBV7-9 and TRBJ2-7; D might be TRBD1 (5 bases). The CDR3 is 14 amino acids. In germline, CDR1 is SEHNR, CDR2 FQNEAQ (reference sequence). V dropped 5 bases and J dropped 2 bases, with 13 bases sitting between them. Here the CDR3 DNA reads TGTGCCAGCAGCCCCGTAGGGGCGCCCTACGAGCAGTACTTC. It is translated as CASSPVGAPYEQYF.

The rearrangement links TRBV21-1 to TRBJ2-1; the D call of TRBD1 is as the table states it, not checked on the DNA. TRBV21-1 is a known pseudogene. The CDR3 extends over 17 amino acids. The CDR3 DNA reads TGTGCCAGCAGCGCGGAATCCGGGACAGGGGACGTCAATGAGCAGTTCTTC. As protein: CASSAESGTGDVNEQFF.

The chain has TRBV6-6 and TRBJ2-5; TRBD2 matches 10 bases. The V gene end was trimmed by 0 bases and the J gene end by 5 bases; junction bases not matched to a gene: 6. Germline V lookup: CDR1 MNHNY, CDR2 SVGAGI (reference sequence). The CDR3 is made up of 16 amino acids. The DNA of the CDR3 is TGTGCCAGCAGTTACTCGATCGCTAGCGGGAGTGAGACCCAGTACTTC. Protein sequence: CASSYSIASGSETQYF.

V gene TRBV10-1 combines with J gene TRBJ2-3; D is unclear. This CDR3 has 15 amino acids. The V gene's germline CDR1 is WNHNN and CDR2 SYGVQD (reference sequence). Trimming took 4 bases from V and 0 from J, leaving 11 bases between them. In DNA, the CDR3 is TGCGCCAGCAGTGGAACTCAGGAAAGCACAGATACGCAGTATTTT. This translates into CASSGTQESTDTQYF.

The CDR3 region is CASRGTGASTEAFF. CDR3 bases: TGCGCCAGCAGGGGGACAGGGGCAAGCACTGAAGCTTTCTTT. The chain employs TRBV10-2 and TRBJ1-1, with TRBD1 matching over 10 bases. Germline assignment: CDR1 WSHSY and CDR2 SAAADI. The CDR3 spans 14 residues. The ends lost 6 bases at V and 4 bases at J; junction bases unmatched: 5.

This clone appeared a single time. The chain couples TRBV28 to TRBJ1-5; tentative D call: TRBD1 (5 bases). Trimming cost V 6 bases and J 0 bases, with 12 bases left between them. The CDR3 sequence is 15 residues long. CDR1 is MDHEN and CDR2 is SYDVKM in the germline V gene. The DNA for the CDR3 is TGTGCCAGCAGCTTGTGGGGGGGTAGCAATCAGCCCCAGCATTTT. This encodes CASSLWGGSNQPQHF.

In this sample, this clone turned up once. The rearrangement uses TRBV5-1 and TRBJ1-1; unclear D gene. Trimming left V 0 bases short and J 5 bases short, with 11 bases between. Germline loops: CDR1 SGHRS, CDR2 YFSETQ. The CDR3 runs to 14 residues. The CDR3 sequence is CASSLGAAGTEAFF. The DNA of the CDR3 is TGCGCCAGCAGCTTGGGGGCCGCGGGAACTGAAGCTTTCTTT.

The chain uses TRBV5-4 and TRBJ2-3, with 8 bases that match TRBD2. The CDR3 has 15 amino acids. J was trimmed by 4 bases and V by 4 bases; bases with no gene match: 8. Looked up from germline, CDR1 is SGHNT and CDR2 is YYREEE (reference sequence). CDR3 sequence reads: CASSVRGGIADTQYF. CDR3 nucleotide sequence: TGTGCCAGCAGCGTACGGGGGGGCATCGCAGATACGCAGTATTTT.

The chain employs TRBV6-5 and TRBJ2-2; possible D gene TRBD1, 5 bases. The CDR3 runs to 14 residues. Trimming took 8 bases from V and 6 from J, leaving 16 bases between them. CDR1 and CDR2 (germline): MNHEY, SVGAGI. CDR3 bases: TGTGCCAGCGTTCGGTCAGGGAAGGCCGGGGAGCTGTTTTTT. It is translated as CASVRSGKAGELFF.

This clone was found a few times. Other DNA sequences in the sample encode the same CDR3. This chain connects TRBV27 to TRBJ1-2; 8 bases fit TRBD1. Germline loops: CDR1 MNHEY, CDR2 SMNVEV (reference sequence). This CDR3 is 12 amino acids long. The V gene end was trimmed by 6 bases and the J gene end by 8 bases; junction bases not matched to a gene: 5. CDR3 loop: CASSLTGDGYTF. Here the CDR3 DNA reads TGTGCCAGCAGCTTGACAGGGGACGGCTACACCTTC.